Given below is one T cell receptor beta chain in context. Its matching antigen is unknown. Each CDR3 protein is one row after TCRdb ran MiXCR on the 5' RACE reads. Among 1.5 million or so distinct CDR3 sequences listed, around a third were seen once. CDR1 LGHNA and CDR2 YNFKEQ come from the germline V gene. The CDR3 consists of 14 residues. V was cut by 1 base and J by 11 bases, with 17 bases left in between. The sample is drawn from a study of identical twins. General observations from the study: Analyses of zero insertions could be partly confounded by invariant MAIT and iNKT cells. Within beta out-of-frame sequences, the excess sharing observed between twins was weaker. Insertions were reduced in abundant cord blood beta clonotypes but not in memory repertoires.

The sequence was obtained from a newborn girl in good health. The J gene is TRBJ2-5, the V gene TRBV4-2, with D perhaps TRBD1 or TRBD2 (5 bases each). Sequencing was carried out using cord blood. The CDR3 sequence is CASSQVERGNEQYF. Here the CDR3 DNA reads TGTGCCAGCAGCCAAGTGGAGAGGGGCAATGAGCAGTACTTC.